These 27 T cell receptor beta chains originate from one sample sequenced in a study of cytomegalovirus exposure and HLA in healthy donors. Only in-frame clones appear in the TCRdb table, and some are missing; sequencing was by immunoSEQ multiplex PCR. The table lists some 230,000 clones, under 95% of them singletons, with 1% to 1.2% in the top ten. The sequencing sample was made of PBMCs. The receptors were sampled from a woman aged 18-29 years in good health and CMV-seronegative.

As concerns this clone: Different DNA sequences within this sample yield the same CDR3. The chain is built from TRBV5-1 and TRBJ2-5; unclear D gene. The CDR3 length is 14 residues. Germline CDR1 and CDR2: SGHRS and YFSETQ. V lost 0 bases and J 3 bases, leaving 9 bases between the germline ends. CDR3 DNA sequence: TGCGCCAGCAGCTTGGTTGGGCGAGAAGAGACCCAGTACTTC. This gives the protein CASSLVGREETQYF.

The chain couples TRBV28 to TRBJ1-2; D gene uncertain. The CDR3 extends over 15 amino acids. The germline gives CDR1 MDHEN, CDR2 SYDVKM. Between the trimmed V and J ends, which lost 6 bases and 4 bases, there was a span of 18 bases. CDR3 sequence reads: CASSPGVGSVYGYTF. The CDR3 DNA follows: TGTGCCAGCAGCCCCGGGGTGGGGTCGGTCTATGGCTACACCTTC.

The rearrangement links TRBV5-1 to TRBJ1-1; TRBD1 aligns across 8 bases. Unmatched junction bases numbered 8, after V lost 4 bases and J lost 3 bases. CDR1 is SGHRS and CDR2 is YFSETQ in the germline V gene. The CDR3 sequence is 15 residues long. CDR3 nucleotide sequence: TGCGCCAGCAGCACTCAGGACAGGGCAGACACTGAAGCTTTCTTT. Its protein product is CASSTQDRADTEAFF.

The rearrangement uses TRBV2 and TRBJ2-3, with 9 bases matching TRBD1. J lost 2 bases, V lost 4 bases, and 7 bases had no gene match. CDR3 length: 16 amino acids. Germline CDR1 SNHLY, CDR2 FYNNEI. CDR3 nucleotide sequence: TGTGCCAGCAGTGTCCTGACAGGGGGACTCACAGATACGCAGTATTTT. Translating gives CASSVLTGGLTDTQYF.

The rearrangement joins TRBV9 to TRBJ2-7; 7 bases map to TRBD2. Germline lookup yields CDR1 SGDLS and CDR2 YYNGEE. V lost 3 bases, J lost 6 bases, and 9 bases stayed unmatched. CDR3 length equals 14 residues. The CDR3 spells CASSGTGTTVEQYF. The CDR3 DNA reads TGTGCCAGCAGCGGGACCGGGACTACCGTCGAGCAGTACTTC.

The chain combines TRBV11-2 with TRBJ1-2; D call uncertain. Germline V gene sequence: CDR1 SGHAT, CDR2 FQNNGV. The CDR3 is made up of 15 amino acids. V shed 4 bases and J shed 5 bases, with 17 bases lying between them. The CDR3 region is CASSSSGRPEYGYTF. In DNA form, the CDR3 reads TGTGCCAGCAGCTCCTCGGGTCGACCAGAGTATGGCTACACCTTC.

The rearrangement links TRBV7-9 to TRBJ2-5, with 7 bases identical to TRBD1. Germline V gene sequence: CDR1 SEHNR, CDR2 FQNEAQ (reference sequence). This CDR3 is 13 amino acids long. The V gene end was trimmed by 6 bases and the J gene end by 3 bases; junction bases not matched to a gene: 4. DNA for the CDR3: TGTGCCAGCAGACAGGGGTTGGAAGAGACCCAGTACTTC. This encodes CASRQGLEETQYF.

This chain links TRBV30 with TRBJ2-3; D possibly corresponds to TRBD2 (5 bases). Germline values: CDR1 GTSNPN, CDR2 SVGIG (reference sequence). The CDR3 consists of 12 residues. Trimming pared 2 bases from V and 8 bases from J, leaving 11 bases between. CDR3 region: CAWSSSGSTQYF. CDR3 nucleotides: TGTGCCTGGAGTTCGTCGGGGAGTACGCAGTATTTT.

This clone was counted a few times. This chain connects TRBV9 to TRBJ1-2; unclear D gene. The CDR3 runs to 13 residues. V was cut by 4 bases and J by 2 bases, with 9 bases left in between. Germline values: CDR1 SGDLS, CDR2 YYNGEE. DNA for the CDR3: TGTGCCAGCAGCTACACAGAAAACTATGGCTACACCTTC. Amino acids: CASSYTENYGYTF. The whole variable domain, remainder taken from reference TRBV9 and TRBJ1-2, is DSGVTQTPKHLITATGQRVTLRCSPRSGDLSVYWYQQSLDQGLQFLIQYYNGEERAKGNILERFSAQQFPDLHSELNLSSLELGDSALYFCASSYTENYGYTFGSGTRLTVV.

The chain carries TRBV6-5 and TRBJ1-1, with TRBD1 matching over 9 bases. V dropped 5 bases and J dropped 5; count of bases not matched to a gene: 9. Germline CDR1 MNHEY, CDR2 SVGAGI. This CDR3 comprises 15 residues. CDR3 sequence: CASSPRTGVGTEAFF. The CDR3 bases are TGTGCCAGCAGTCCTAGGACAGGGGTCGGGACTGAAGCTTTCTTT.

This chain uses TRBV5-1 with TRBJ2-3, with D perhaps TRBD2 (5 bases). Germline assignment: CDR1 SGHRS and CDR2 YFSETQ. V lost 0 bases, J lost 7 bases, and 9 bases lay in between. The CDR3 runs to 13 residues. CDR3 coding DNA: TGCGCCAGCAGCTTGGGAGGGCCCTATACGCAGTATTTT. This sequence encodes CASSLGGPYTQYF.

V usage is TRBV4-1 and J usage is TRBJ2-7; D is perhaps TRBD2 (6 bases). CDR3 length: 14 amino acids. Trimming shortened V by 2 bases and J by 1 base, and 9 bases separated the two germline ends. Germline values: CDR1 MGHRA, CDR2 YSYEKL. The CDR3 reads CASSQLGTSYEQYF. DNA for the CDR3: TGCGCCAGCAGCCAACTGGGGACTTCCTACGAGCAGTACTTC.

The gene calls are TRBV19 and TRBJ2-4; possibly TRBD2 for D (6 bases). V lost 6 bases to trimming and J lost 6 bases, with 18 bases between them. This CDR3 region has 15 residues. Per germline, CDR1 LNHDA and CDR2 SQIVND (reference sequence). The CDR3 sequence: CASSTDGGGGNIQYF. The CDR3 nucleotides are TGTGCCAGTAGCACTGACGGGGGTGGTGGAAACATTCAGTACTTC.

This clone was recorded a few times. At the DNA level, this CDR3 is encoded by other sequences in the same sample as well. The chain is built from TRBV27 and TRBJ2-7, with 9 bases matching TRBD1. With 3 bases clipped from V and 4 bases from J, the junction kept 1 base outside the gene matches. The length of the CDR3 is 13 residues. Germline V gives CDR1 MNHEY, CDR2 SMNVEV (reference sequence). CDR3 nucleotides: TGTGCCAGCAGTTTGGGGACAGGGTACGAGCAGTACTTC. Translation: CASSLGTGYEQYF.

The chain joins TRBV28 to TRBJ2-5; 8 bases align to TRBD1. CDR1 and CDR2 from the germline V gene are MDHEN and SYDVKM. The CDR3 length is 12 residues. After removal of 6 bases from V and 7 bases from J, the junction contained 4 bases not matched to a gene. The CDR3 loop is CASRGQVLTQYF. For the CDR3, the DNA is TGTGCCAGCAGGGGACAGGTACTGACCCAGTACTTC.

The genes are TRBV21-1 and TRBJ2-7; the D call TRBD2 from the table was never checked on the DNA. TRBV21-1 is a listed pseudogene. The CDR3 spans 16 residues. CDR3 coding DNA: TGTGCCAGCACCCTAATACGACTAGTGGCGGCCTACGAGCAGTACTTC. Its protein product is CASTLIRLVAAYEQYF.

The CDR3 DNA reads TGTGCTAGTGGCCAAACTAGGGGGATAACGAACAATGAGCAGTTCTTC. Protein product: CASGQTRGITNNEQFF. The V call is TRBV12-5, the J call TRBJ2-1; tentative D call: TRBD1 (6 bases). CDR1 is LGHNT, CDR2 FRNRAP, per germline. There are 16 residues in the CDR3. V dropped 6 bases and J dropped 5 bases, with 20 bases sitting between them.

The chain couples TRBV10-3 to TRBJ2-1, with TRBD2 matching 13 bases. The germline V gene encodes CDR1 ENHRY and CDR2 SYGVKD. Trimming took 9 bases from V and 10 from J; bases not matched to a gene: 12. This CDR3 has 15 residues. CDR3 protein: CAITTGTSGNREQFF. The CDR3 DNA is TGTGCCATTACGACCGGGACTAGCGGGAACCGCGAGCAGTTCTTC.

This clone was seen once. V is TRBV10-2 and J is TRBJ1-2; D gene unclear. The V end lost 1 base, the J end lost 1 base, and 10 bases lay between the germline ends. Germline V gene sequence: CDR1 WSHSY, CDR2 SAAADI. This CDR3 contains 15 residues. CDR3 bases: TGCGCCAGCAGTGAGTTGGGCCGTTTTAACTATGGCTACACCTTC. Its translation is CASSELGRFNYGYTF.

The chain employs TRBV28 and TRBJ1-5; a possible D gene is TRBD1 (6 bases). The V gene's germline CDR1 is MDHEN and CDR2 SYDVKM. The CDR3 totals 16 residues. The V gene lost 5 bases and the J gene lost 0 bases, with 14 bases spanning the gap. The CDR3 nucleotides are TGTGCCAGCAGTCCCGACAGGTCATATAGCAATCAGCCCCAGCATTTT. It yields the protein CASSPDRSYSNQPQHF.

This chain uses TRBV5-4 with TRBJ2-1; 9 bases line up with TRBD1. J gave up 4 bases and V 4 bases, and 6 bases lay outside the gene matches. There are 15 residues in the CDR3. Germline CDR1 and CDR2: SGHNT and YYREEE (reference sequence). DNA for the CDR3: TGTGCCAGCAGCAACCGACAGGGGGTATACAATGAGCAGTTCTTC. Translating gives CASSNRQGVYNEQFF. The entire variable domain, with the rest obtained from reference TRBV5-4 and TRBJ2-1, is as follows: ETGVTQSPTHLIKTRGQQVTLRCSSQSGHNTVSWYQQALGQGPQFIFQYYREEENGRGNFPPRFSGLQFPNYSSELNVNALELDDSALYLCASSNRQGVYNEQFFGPGTRLTVL.

J is TRBJ2-5 and V is TRBV7-3; 10 bases map to TRBD2. V gave up 4 bases and J gave up 5 bases; unmatched junction bases: 13. Per germline, CDR1 SGHTA and CDR2 FQGTGA. CDR3 length: 17 residues. As DNA, the CDR3 is TGTGCCAGCAGCTCCCTGGGTCTAGCGGGAGTGGGGGAGACCCAGTACTTC. Translation gives CASSSLGLAGVGETQYF.

The chain uses TRBV5-1 and TRBJ1-3, with 7 bases that match TRBD1. The germline V gene has CDR1 SGHRS and CDR2 YFSETQ. V was clipped by 0 bases and J by 1 base; unmatched bases: 4. This CDR3 contains 16 residues. In nucleotides, the CDR3 is TGCGCCAGCAGCTTGGAGGGACAGCGATCTGGAAACACCATATATTTT. This gives the protein CASSLEGQRSGNTIYF.

The chain has TRBV7-9 and TRBJ2-7; TRBD2 is a possible D gene (5 bases). This CDR3 is 14 amino acids long. Germline CDR1 reads SEHNR; CDR2 reads FQNEAQ (reference sequence). Trimming took off 0 bases at V and 6 bases at J, with 12 bases between the two ends. As DNA, the CDR3 is TGTGCCAGCAGCTTAGCGGAGGCCTTACCCGAGCAGTACTTC. As protein: CASSLAEALPEQYF.

This clone was observed a few times. The genes are TRBV10-3 and TRBJ2-7, with D hard to call. The ends were cut back, 0 bases at V and 7 bases at J, with 4 bases in the middle. Germline CDR1 and CDR2: ENHRY and SYGVKD. The CDR3 is 11 residues long. Here the CDR3 reads CAISESREQYF. CDR3 in DNA: TGTGCCATCAGTGAGTCGAGGGAGCAGTACTTC.

The V gene is TRBV2, the J gene TRBJ2-5; a weak D match, TRBD1 (6 bases). This CDR3 comprises 12 residues. Germline CDR1 reads SNHLY; CDR2 reads FYNNEI. V was cut by 8 bases and J by 1 base, with 8 bases left in between. DNA of the CDR3: TGTGCCAGCGGGACATTCCAAGAGACCCAGTACTTC. Translating gives CASGTFQETQYF.

The V call is TRBV6-1, the J call TRBJ1-5; the D gene is possibly TRBD1 (6 bases). Trimming shortened V by 3 bases and J by 7 bases, and 16 bases separated the two germline ends. The CDR3 sequence is 15 residues long. The V gene's germline CDR1 is MNHNS and CDR2 SASEGT. The CDR3 protein is CASSDQGARGQPQHF. The CDR3 DNA sequence: TGTGCCAGCAGTGATCAGGGAGCCAGGGGACAGCCCCAGCATTTT.